The 21 T cell receptor beta chains below all came from one sample that was sequenced in a study of molecular identifiers for immune sequencing clone quantification. From the PCR reads, TCRdb called clonotypes with MiXCR, one entry per CDR3 protein. This table holds under 600,000 distinct CDR3 sequences, about 25% found once. Source material: naive CD8+ T cells from blood, with Jurkat cell RNA spiked in. The sample's subset: FACS-sorted CD8+CD4-CCR7+CD45RA+ naive T cells. These receptor sequences come from a human donor in good health. Some libraries in this study had Jurkat cell RNA spiked in.

This clonotype has at least ten counts. This chain joins TRBV28 and TRBJ2-5, with TRBD1 as a possible D gene (5 bases). CDR1 is MDHEN and CDR2 is SYDVKM in the germline V gene. V lost 3 bases to trimming and J lost 1 base, with 15 bases between them. The CDR3 loop spans 16 amino acids. The CDR3 region has the DNA TGTGCCAGCAGTTTTTATTCCGGCCAGGGCCAAGAGACCCAGTACTTC. Protein product: CASSFYSGQGQETQYF.

There are many counts of this clonotype. The chain carries TRBV11-2 and TRBJ2-3; D is undetermined. V lost 1 base to trimming and J lost 2 bases, with 19 bases between them. Germline V gene lookup returns CDR1 SGHAT and CDR2 FQNNGV. The length of the CDR3 is 18 residues. In DNA form, the CDR3 reads TGTGCCAGCAGCTTAGCCGTTTTCGCGGACGGAGTCACAGATACGCAGTATTTT. Translating gives CASSLAVFADGVTDTQYF.

This clonotype was counted a few times. CDR3 in amino acids: CASSIAQGLNTEAFF. CDR3 bases: TGTGCCAGTAGTATAGCCCAGGGGCTTAACACTGAAGCTTTCTTT. This chain links TRBV19 with TRBJ1-1; possibly TRBD1 for D (6 bases). Trimming removed 1 base at V and 2 bases at J, with 11 bases between. The germline V gene has CDR1 LNHDA and CDR2 SQIVND (reference sequence). The CDR3 is 15 residues long.

As concerns this clonotype: This could be a read error, since a much larger clone is one nucleotide away. The chain employs TRBV4-1 and TRBJ2-7, with unresolved D. Looked up from germline, CDR1 is MGHRA and CDR2 is YSYEKL. This CDR3 has 13 amino acids. The CDR3 spells CASSQAGSYEQCF. The CDR3 nucleotides are TGCGCCAGCAGCCAAGCAGGTAGCTACGAGCAGTGCTTC.

This clonotype was counted between two and nine times. The chain has TRBV15 and TRBJ1-1; TRBD1 aligns across 11 bases. With 0 bases clipped from V and 11 bases from J, the junction kept 8 bases outside the gene matches. Germline V gene data show CDR1 as LNHNV and CDR2 as YYDKDF (reference sequence). The CDR3 covers 15 residues. CDR3 nucleotides: TGTGCCACCAGCAGAGATAGGGGACAGGGGGTTTATGCTTTCTTT. It translates to CATSRDRGQGVYAFF.

On this clonotype itself: This may stem from a read error, because a much larger clone lies one nucleotide away. DNA of the CDR3: TGTGCCAGCAGCCCCCCCAAAAACATTCAGTACTTC. As protein: CASSPPKNIQYF. The rearrangement joins TRBV7-9 to TRBJ2-4, with D unclear. From germline, CDR1 is SEHNR and CDR2 FQNEAQ (reference sequence). This CDR3 contains 12 residues. The V end was cut by 5 bases, the J end by 2 bases, with 4 bases between.

This clonotype was recorded at least ten times. The CDR3 nucleotides are TGTGCCAGCAGACGCCTCTTACCGACAGGCGAGCAGTACTTC. Protein product: CASRRLLPTGEQYF. The J gene is TRBJ2-7, the V gene TRBV28; D perhaps matches TRBD1 (6 bases). The CDR3 is made up of 14 amino acids. Trimming took off 6 bases at V and 6 bases at J, with 18 bases between the two ends. Per the germline V gene, CDR1 is MDHEN and CDR2 is SYDVKM. The full variable domain, with the rest looked up from reference TRBV28 and TRBJ2-7, is DVKVTQSSRYLVKRTGEKVFLECVQDMDHENMFWYRQDPGLGLRLIYFSYDVKMKEKGDIPEGYSVSREKKERFSLILESASTNQTSMYLCASRRLLPTGEQYFGPGTRLTVT.

The CDR3 spells CASSLAQGKVTEAFF. The CDR3 bases are TGTGCCAGCAGCTTAGCGCAGGGTAAGGTCACTGAAGCTTTCTTT. The V call is TRBV7-9, the J call TRBJ1-1; D possibly corresponds to TRBD1 (5 bases). CDR3 length: 15 amino acids. The germline V gene has CDR1 SEHNR and CDR2 FQNEAQ (reference sequence). Trimming took 0 bases from V and 4 from J, leaving 12 bases between them. Supplemented by reference TRBV7-9 and TRBJ1-1, the full variable domain reads DTGVSQNPRHKITKRGQNVTFRCDPISEHNRLYWYRQTLGQGPEFLTYFQNEAQLEKSRLLSDRFSAERPKGSFSTLEIQRTEQGDSAMYLCASSLAQGKVTEAFFGQGTRLTVV.

This clonotype was seen many times. Mismatch with germline at one junction end may stem from a read error. V usage is TRBV29-1 and J usage is TRBJ2-7, with 9 bases that match TRBD1. Germline values: CDR1 SQVTM, CDR2 ANQGSEA. The CDR3 totals 15 residues. DNA of the CDR3: TGCAGCGTGGAAGGGACAGGGAAGGGGACCTACGAGCAGTACTTC. This encodes CSVEGTGKGTYEQYF.

This clonotype was detected a few times. DNA of the CDR3: TGCGCCACCACCCCCTCCGGGGAGCAGTACTTC. Protein product: CATTPSGEQYF. The chain links TRBV10-2 to TRBJ2-7; D gene uncertain. This CDR3 comprises 11 residues. V was trimmed by 10 bases and J by 7 bases, leaving 14 bases between them. Germline V gene sequence: CDR1 WSHSY, CDR2 SAAADI.

This chain joins TRBV20-1 and TRBJ2-3, with D tentatively TRBD1 (6 bases). The germline V gene encodes CDR1 DFQATT and CDR2 SNEGSKA (reference sequence). Trimming took off 6 bases at V and 0 bases at J, with 16 bases between the two ends. This CDR3 has 15 amino acids. The DNA for the CDR3 is TGCAGTGCCCCCATGACAGGAGTTAGCACAGATACGCAGTATTTT. Residues: CSAPMTGVSTDTQYF.

This clonotype turned up a few times. J is TRBJ2-2 and V is TRBV11-2; D not resolved. The germline V gene has CDR1 SGHAT and CDR2 FQNNGV. V was shortened by 5 bases and J by 4 bases, with 5 bases between the two germline ends. The CDR3 runs 12 residues. CDR3 sequence (DNA): TGTGCCAGCAGCGCAACCACCGGGGAGCTGTTTTTT. Residues: CASSATTGELFF.

The chain uses TRBV7-9 and TRBJ2-5; weak D call: TRBD2 (6 bases). Germline-derived CDR1 and CDR2 are SEHNR and FQNEAQ (reference sequence). With 10 bases removed from V and 5 bases from J, the gap between germline ends came to 14 bases. The CDR3 is 12 residues long. The CDR3, as DNA: TGTGCCACCGACGGAGGGTGGGAGACCCAGTACTTC. This gives the protein CATDGGWETQYF.

Details on this clonotype: Germline is not matched at one junction end, which may reflect a read error. This chain joins TRBV20-1 and TRBJ2-2, with 13 nucleotides matching TRBD2. From germline, CDR1 is DFQATT and CDR2 SNEGSKA (reference sequence). This CDR3 is 16 amino acids long. The CDR3 reads CSARDPGLAGLGELSF. CDR3 nucleotide sequence: TGCAGTGCTAGAGATCCGGGACTAGCGGGACTCGGGGAGCTGTCTTTT.

This clonotype was detected many times. The CDR3 reads CASSQSSLGQTEQYF. In nucleotides, the CDR3 is TGTGCCAGCAGCCAAAGTTCGTTGGGGCAAACCGAGCAGTACTTC. The chain recombines TRBV14 with TRBJ2-7, with TRBD1 as a possible D gene (5 bases). This CDR3 is 15 amino acids long. Trimming pared 2 bases from V and 6 bases from J, leaving 17 bases between. Germline assignment: CDR1 SGHDN and CDR2 FVKESK.

This clonotype was seen at least ten times. V and J are TRBV7-9 and TRBJ2-3; no definite D call. Germline CDR1 reads SEHNR; CDR2 reads FQNEAQ (reference sequence). Trimming took off 4 bases at V and 6 bases at J, with 8 bases between the two ends. The length of the CDR3 is 12 residues. This chain's CDR3 is CASSSPTDTQYF. CDR3 in DNA: TGTGCCAGCAGCTCACCAACCGATACGCAGTATTTT.

This clonotype showed up many times. The chain is built from TRBV28 and TRBJ2-7; no clear D. V lost 3 bases, J lost 2 bases, and 8 bases lay in between. CDR3 size: 13 residues. The germline gives CDR1 MDHEN, CDR2 SYDVKM. The CDR3 loop reads CASSLDAAYEQYF. CDR3 DNA sequence: TGTGCCAGCAGTTTGGACGCGGCCTACGAGCAGTACTTC.

This clonotype has at least ten counts. The chain has TRBV4-2 and TRBJ2-1; possibly TRBD2 for D (5 bases). V was trimmed by 4 bases and J by 0 bases, leaving 7 bases between them. The CDR3 is 14 amino acids. Germline CDR1 reads LGHNA; CDR2 reads YNFKEQ. Here the CDR3 reads CASSPGVSYNEQFF. CDR3 sequence (DNA): TGTGCCAGCAGCCCCGGGGTCTCCTACAATGAGCAGTTCTTC.

This clonotype was found many times. The chain combines TRBV6-5 with TRBJ2-7; 9 bases are a match to TRBD1. V trimming: 0 bases; J trimming: 7 bases; junction bases outside the gene matches: 16. Germline CDR1 and CDR2: MNHEY and SVGAGI. The CDR3 sequence is 18 residues long. CDR3 bases: TGTGCCAGCAGTTACTCGAGTAGGGACAGGGCTTTCCGGGGGGAGCAGTACTTC. Amino acids: CASSYSSRDRAFRGEQYF.

The V gene is TRBV5-1, the J gene TRBJ2-1, with D possibly TRBD1 on 5 matching bases. CDR3 length: 15 residues. CDR1 and CDR2 (germline): SGHRS, YFSETQ. V gave up 3 bases and J gave up 0 bases, with 10 bases separating them. CDR3 bases: TGCGCCAGCAGCTCTTTGACAGACTCCTACAATGAGCAGTTCTTC. Its translation is CASSSLTDSYNEQFF.

In this sample, this clonotype turned up a few times. This rearrangement joins TRBV9 to TRBJ2-3; 8 bases align to TRBD2. CDR1 SGDLS and CDR2 YYNGEE come from the germline V gene. V shed 0 bases, J shed 4 bases, and the junction held 7 bases outside the gene matches. The CDR3 loop spans 16 amino acids. CDR3 coding DNA: TGTGCCAGCAGCGTAGGGCGGGAGGTATTGGCAGATACGCAGTATTTT. It is translated as CASSVGREVLADTQYF.